The 8 T cell receptor beta chains given below trace back to one sample, sequenced in a study of long-term antiretroviral therapy in people with HIV (dated by TCRdb to between 2020 and 2023). The immunoSEQ hsTCRB v3.0 assay was used at survey level resolution for TRB variable region sequencing. TCRdb provides this immuneACCESS table in a form limited to in-frame rearrangements. Some clones are lacking; in checked studies, under half of them reflect an unresolved V gene, and why the rest are absent is not known. In all, the sample holds some 40,000 clones, and 65% to 90% of those were seen once. Together, the top ten hold over 5% of the sample. The sample consisted of unsorted PBMCs, taken 1.5 years after starting antiretroviral therapy. These receptors all come from a man between 18 and 29 years old with HIV.

This clone was observed a few times. This rearrangement joins TRBV5-1 to TRBJ2-7; D uncertain. Germline V gene data show CDR1 as SGHRS and CDR2 as YFSETQ. V lost 0 bases and J 6 bases, leaving 13 bases between the germline ends. The CDR3 has 14 amino acids. CDR3 coding DNA: TGCGCCAGCAGCTTGGAGGCCGGTGGAAGCGAGCAGTACTTC. Amino acids: CASSLEAGGSEQYF.

This clone was picked up a small number of times. The chain uses TRBV19 and TRBJ2-2, with 10 bases that match TRBD2. The CDR3 contains 16 residues. Germline values: CDR1 LNHDA, CDR2 SQIVND (reference sequence). Trimming cost V 3 bases and J 8 bases; bases outside gene matches: 9. Here the CDR3 DNA reads TGTGCCAGTAGTATTGCCCCGGCTAGCGGGAGTGGGGAGCTGTTTTTT. Its translation is CASSIAPASGSGELFF.

The chain couples TRBV18 to TRBJ1-1, with D perhaps matching TRBD1 (5 bases). There are 14 residues in the CDR3. Germline CDR1 reads KGHSH; CDR2 reads LQKENI. V dropped 3 bases and J dropped 5 bases, with 13 bases sitting between them. CDR3 loop: CASSPLLTETEAFF. CDR3 nucleotide sequence: TGTGCCAGCTCACCCCTATTGACAGAAACTGAAGCTTTCTTT.

This chain links TRBV6-1 with TRBJ1-1; no clear D gene. The CDR3 is made up of 13 amino acids. In germline, CDR1 is MNHNS, CDR2 SASEGT. Trimming took 6 bases from V and 1 from J, leaving 9 bases between them. The chain's CDR3 is CASSHIRNTEAFF. For the CDR3, the DNA is TGTGCCAGCAGCCACATTAGGAACACTGAAGCTTTCTTT.

The CDR3 DNA sequence: TGTGCCAGCAGTCCCGGACTAGCGGGAGCCATCCATGAGCAGTTCTTC. Translating gives CASSPGLAGAIHEQFF. V and J are TRBV27 and TRBJ2-1; 13 positions match TRBD2. The germline V gene encodes CDR1 MNHEY and CDR2 SMNVEV (reference sequence). The CDR3 totals 16 residues. With V trimmed by 5 bases and J by 8 bases, 9 bases remained unmatched.

This clone has more than one count but fewer than ten. V usage is TRBV14 and J usage is TRBJ1-5; D gene ambiguous. With 4 bases removed from V and 6 bases from J, the gap between germline ends came to 10 bases. CDR3 length: 13 amino acids. CDR1 is SGHDN, CDR2 FVKESK, per germline. The CDR3 spells CASSRFSGQPQHF. CDR3 coding DNA: TGTGCCAGCAGCCGGTTTAGTGGTCAGCCCCAGCATTTT.

This clone has just one count. V gene TRBV11-2 combines with J gene TRBJ2-7; D may be TRBD1 (7 bases). Per the germline V gene, CDR1 is SGHAT and CDR2 is FQNNGV. The V gene lost 11 bases and the J gene lost 2 bases, with 13 bases spanning the gap. This CDR3 contains 12 residues. DNA of the CDR3: TGTGCCGTGGAGGGGGCTACCTACGAGCAGTACTTC. Amino acid sequence: CAVEGATYEQYF.

This clone occurred once. The V and J genes are TRBV9 and TRBJ2-1; 7 bases match TRBD2. Germline values: CDR1 SGDLS, CDR2 YYNGEE. Trimming cost V 4 bases and J 5 bases; bases outside gene matches: 12. The CDR3 has 16 amino acids. CDR3 sequence reads: CASSFRGDEVNNEQFF. The CDR3 bases are TGTGCCAGCAGCTTCCGGGGGGACGAGGTTAACAATGAGCAGTTCTTC.